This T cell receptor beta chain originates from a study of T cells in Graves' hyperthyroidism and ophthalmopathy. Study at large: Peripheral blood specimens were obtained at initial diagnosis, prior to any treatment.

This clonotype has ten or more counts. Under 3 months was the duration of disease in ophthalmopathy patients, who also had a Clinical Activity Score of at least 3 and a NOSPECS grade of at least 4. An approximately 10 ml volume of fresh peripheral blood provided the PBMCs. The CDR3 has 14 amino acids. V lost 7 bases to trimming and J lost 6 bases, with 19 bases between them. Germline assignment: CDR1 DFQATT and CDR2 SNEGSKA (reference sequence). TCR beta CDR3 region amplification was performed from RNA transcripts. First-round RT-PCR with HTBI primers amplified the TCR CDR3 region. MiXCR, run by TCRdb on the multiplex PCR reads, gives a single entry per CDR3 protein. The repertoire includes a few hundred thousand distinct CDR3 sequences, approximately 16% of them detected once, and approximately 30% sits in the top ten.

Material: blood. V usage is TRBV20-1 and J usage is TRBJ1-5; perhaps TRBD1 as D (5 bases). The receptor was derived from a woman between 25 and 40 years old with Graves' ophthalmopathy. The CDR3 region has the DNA TGCAGTGGAGATTCGGGGGGAGATATTCAGCCCCAGCATTTT. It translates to CSGDSGGDIQPQHF.